These T cell receptor beta chains were read from a single sample in a study of blood T cells in healthy people across ages. TCRdb used MiXCR to reprocess the 5' RACE reads, holding one entry per CDR3 protein. The sample has roughly 680,000 distinct CDR3 sequences, around a fifth seen once; the top ten hold 3.6%. The sequenced sample consisted of blood. The origin of the receptors is a man aged 65-85 years in good health. Each CDR3 is given with its conserved first and last residue. D genes are given only for firm matches. Size values are once, few and many counts, or a class for expanded clones, and some rows have none.

V gene	J gene	D gene	clone size	CDR3 protein	CDR3 DNA
TRBV20-1	TRBJ2-1	.	.	CSARDWVSHEQFF	TGCAGTGCTAGAGATTGGGTTAGCCATGAGCAGTTCTTC
TRBV3-1	TRBJ1-6	.	few	CASSHRGNSPLHF	TGTGCCAGCAGCCACCGCGGGAATTCACCCCTCCACTTT
TRBV4-3	TRBJ2-7	TRBD1	.	CASSPHGQGGTWEQYF	TGCGCCAGCAGCCCCCACGGACAGGGGGGAACTTGGGAGCAGTACTTC
TRBV9	TRBJ2-7	TRBD2	.	CASSVEGGSGEQYF	TGTGCCAGCAGCGTAGAGGGCGGGAGTGGTGAGCAGTACTTC
TRBV7-8	TRBJ2-1	TRBD1	few	CASSHYFSGTGTTIGPYNEQFF	TGTGCCAGCAGCCATTACTTCTCCGGGACAGGGACCACTATTGGCCCCTACAATGAGCAGTTCTTC
TRBV20-1	TRBJ2-7	.	.	CSARPVTSLYEQYF	TGCAGTGCTAGACCAGTGACTAGTCTCTACGAGCAGTACTTC
TRBV11-2	TRBJ2-5	TRBD1	.	CASTKTGGDQETQYF	TGTGCCAGCACCAAGACAGGGGGCGACCAAGAGACCCAGTACTTC
TRBV2	TRBJ2-5	TRBD1	few	CASSGRDRHQETQYF	TGTGCCAGCAGTGGCCGGGACAGGCATCAAGAGACCCAGTACTTC
TRBV5-5	TRBJ2-6	TRBD1	few	CASSLGTGASGANVLTF	TGTGCCAGCAGCTTGGGGACAGGGGCCTCTGGGGCCAACGTCCTGACTTTC
TRBV19	TRBJ2-3	.	.	CASSTGTGGTDTQYF	TGTGCCAGTAGTACCGGGACGGGTGGCACAGATACGCAGTATTTT
TRBV4-1	TRBJ2-7	.	.	CASSQDRGDNYEQYF	TGCGCCAGCAGCCAAGACAGGGGGGATAACTACGAACAGTACTTC
TRBV20-1	TRBJ2-1	.	few	CSARTDSYNEQFF	TGCAGTGCTCGGACAGACTCCTACAATGAGCAGTTCTTC
TRBV18	TRBJ2-3	TRBD2	.	CASSPRAGVTDTQYF	TGTGCCAGCTCACCTAGAGCGGGGGTGACAGATACGCAGTATTTT
TRBV2	TRBJ2-5	.	.	CASSGGWQETQYF	TGTGCCAGCAGTGGAGGTTGGCAAGAGACCCAGTACTTC
TRBV24-1	TRBJ2-1	.	.	CATSDPGQPNEQFF	TGTGCCACCAGTGATCCCGGACAGCCAAATGAGCAGTTCTTC
TRBV20-1	TRBJ2-4	.	.	CSARRENIQYF	TGCAGTGCTAGGAGGGAAAACATTCAGTACTTC
TRBV9	TRBJ2-3	TRBD2	.	CASSAGTSLWDTQYF	TGTGCCAGCAGCGCCGGGACTAGCCTGTGGGATACGCAGTATTTT
TRBV7-2	TRBJ2-7	TRBD2	few	CASSSRSGSTYEQYF	TGTGCCAGCAGCTCCCGGAGCGGGAGCACCTACGAGCAGTACTTC
TRBV5-1	TRBJ1-1	.	few	CASSLAGGPEAFF	TGCGCCAGCAGCTTGGCCGGGGGACCTGAAGCTTTCTTT
TRBV12-3/TRBV12-4	TRBJ2-5	TRBD2	few	CASSNPGLAGEGETQYF	TGTGCCAGCAGTAACCCCGGCCTAGCGGGAGAGGGAGAGACCCAGTACTTC
TRBV29-1	TRBJ2-7	TRBD1	.	CSVNSGGSYEQYF	TGCAGCGTTAATTCAGGGGGATCATACGAGCAGTACTTC
TRBV5-5	TRBJ2-3	.	few	CASSWPGVGGSDTQYF	TGTGCCAGCAGCTGGCCAGGGGTGGGGGGGTCAGATACGCAGTATTTT
TRBV3-1	TRBJ2-1	.	.	CASSRLFGGRNNEQFF	TGTGCCAGCAGCCGCCTATTCGGAGGCCGTAACAATGAGCAGTTCTTC
TRBV20-1	TRBJ1-6	TRBD1	.	CSARPSDRDNSPLHF	TGCAGTGCTCGTCCAAGCGACAGGGATAATTCACCCCTCCACTTT
TRBV10-3	TRBJ2-1	.	few	CAISERREDNEQFF	TGTGCCATCAGTGAGCGAAGGGAGGACAATGAGCAGTTCTTC
TRBV10-3	TRBJ2-1	TRBD2	.	CAISEFTGTSGSEQFF	TGTGCCATCAGTGAGTTCACCGGGACTAGCGGTTCCGAGCAGTTCTTC
TRBV5-1	TRBJ2-5	.	many	CASSLRRGTETQYF	TGCGCCAGCAGCTTGAGGAGAGGGACAGAGACCCAGTACTTC
TRBV7-3	TRBJ2-1	TRBD2	few	CASSSGLAHNEQFF	TGTGCCAGCAGCTCTGGACTAGCGCACAATGAGCAGTTCTTC
TRBV9	TRBJ2-1	TRBD2	.	CASSATGTSGSQFF	TGTGCCAGCAGCGCTACCGGGACTAGCGGGAGTCAGTTCTTC
TRBV10-3	TRBJ1-3	.	.	CAISGLGRDSGNTIYF	TGTGCCATCAGTGGCTTGGGACGGGACTCTGGAAACACCATATATTTT
TRBV2	TRBJ2-5	.	many	CASTVGRQETQYF	TGTGCCAGCACCGTAGGTCGTCAAGAGACCCAGTACTTC
TRBV7-8	TRBJ2-4	.	many	CASSLDARAKNIQYF	TGTGCCAGCAGCTTAGACGCGAGAGCCAAAAACATTCAGTACTTC
TRBV2	TRBJ2-2	.	.	CASKVGTGIGELFF	TGTGCCAGCAAGGTGGGAACTGGGATCGGGGAGCTGTTTTTT
TRBV20-1	TRBJ2-3	TRBD2	.	CSAAGLAGDGTQYF	TGCAGTGCCGCCGGACTAGCGGGAGATGGTACGCAGTATTTT
TRBV5-1	TRBJ2-5	TRBD1	few	CASRDTGAQETQYF	TGCGCCAGCAGAGACACAGGGGCTCAAGAGACCCAGTACTTC
TRBV27	TRBJ2-1	TRBD2	.	CASSLKGTSAGRDYNEQFF	TGTGCCAGCAGTTTAAAGGGGACTAGCGCGGGACGTGACTACAATGAGCAGTTCTTC
TRBV6-5	TRBJ2-2	TRBD2	.	CASRRLAGVTGELFF	TGTGCCAGCAGGCGACTAGCGGGAGTCACCGGGGAGCTGTTTTTT
TRBV5-1	TRBJ1-1	.	.	CASSLGPTANTEAFF	TGCGCCAGCAGCTTGGGCCCCACAGCAAACACTGAAGCTTTCTTT
TRBV6-1	TRBJ1-1	TRBD1	.	CASSELGGTGGTEAFF	TGTGCCAGCAGTGAACTAGGCGGCACAGGGGGCACTGAAGCTTTCTTT